This T cell receptor beta chain was identified in a study of blood T cells in healthy people across ages. Turning to this clonotype: Antigen unknown.

Regarding the study as a whole: Donors of long life had a larger count of naive CD4+ cells and greater diversity than aged donors.

Deletions cut 0 bases from V and 3 bases from J, with 7 bases between. The CDR3 totals 13 residues. From germline, CDR1 is SGHDT and CDR2 YYEEEE. Combining a sample-barcoded 5' primer with a J-beta primer mix, a second PCR ran for 7 to 11 cycles. MiXCR, applied by TCRdb to the 5' RACE reads, yields one record per CDR3 protein. The sample has about 2 million distinct CDR3 sequences, about 50% seen once. The sequenced sample consisted of blood. This receptor was taken from a middle-aged woman in good health. The chain uses TRBV5-6 and TRBJ2-7; D gene uncertain. Written as DNA, the CDR3 is TGTGCCAGCAGCTTGGACGGATTCTACGAGCAGTACTTC. Amino acid sequence: CASSLDGFYEQYF.